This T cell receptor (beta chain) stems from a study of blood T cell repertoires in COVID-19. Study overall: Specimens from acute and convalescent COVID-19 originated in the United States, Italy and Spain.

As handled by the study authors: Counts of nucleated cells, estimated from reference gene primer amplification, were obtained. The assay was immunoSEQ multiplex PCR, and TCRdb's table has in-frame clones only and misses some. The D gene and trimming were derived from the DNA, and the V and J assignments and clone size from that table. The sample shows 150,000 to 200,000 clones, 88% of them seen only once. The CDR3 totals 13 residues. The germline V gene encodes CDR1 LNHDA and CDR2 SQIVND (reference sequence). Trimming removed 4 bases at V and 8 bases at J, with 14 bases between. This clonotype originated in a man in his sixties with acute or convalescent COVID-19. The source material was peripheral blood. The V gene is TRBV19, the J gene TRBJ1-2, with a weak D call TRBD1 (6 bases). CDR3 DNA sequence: TGTGCCAGTAGTAGCCGGGACACGCGGGGCTACACCTTC. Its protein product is CASSSRDTRGYTF. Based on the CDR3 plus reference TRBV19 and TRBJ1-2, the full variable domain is DGGITQSPKYLFRKEGQNVTLSCEQNLNHDAMYWYRQDPGQGLRLIYYSQIVNDFQKGDIAEGYSVSREKKESFPLTVTSAQKNPTAFYLCASSSRDTRGYTFGSGTRLTVV.